Below are 7 T cell receptor beta chains sequenced from a single sample in a study of blood T cell repertoires in COVID-19. The method was immunoSEQ multiplex PCR; TCRdb's version includes in-frame clones alone and lacks a portion of them. The data contain about 300,000 clones, about nine tenths of them singletons. Source material: PBMCs or T cells enriched from blood (not recorded which). These TCRs come from a woman under 30 who had recovered from COVID-19.

The chain has TRBV28 and TRBJ1-2; 8 bases fit TRBD1. The CDR3 is 14 residues long. The V and J ends lost 7 bases and 5 bases, in that order; junction bases with no gene match: 9. Germline V gene data show CDR1 as MDHEN and CDR2 as SYDVKM. The CDR3 region is CASKHTGGRYGYTF. CDR3 sequence (DNA): TGTGCCAGCAAGCACACAGGGGGGAGGTATGGCTACACCTTC.

V is TRBV3-1 (or the pseudogene TRBV3-2) and J is TRBJ2-5, with unresolved D. Germline values: CDR1 LGHDT, CDR2 YNNKEL (reference sequence). Trimming took off 1 base at V and 2 bases at J, with 11 bases between the two ends. This CDR3 region has 15 residues. CDR3 in DNA: TGTGCCAGCAGCCAAGTGGTCCGAGTGCAAGAGACCCAGTACTTC. This codes for CASSQVVRVQETQYF.

The chain carries TRBV4-2 and TRBJ1-3; TRBD1 matches 8 bases. The CDR3 spans 17 residues. V shed 5 bases, J shed 0 bases, and the junction held 9 bases outside the gene matches. Germline CDR1 is LGHNA and CDR2 is YNFKEQ. The DNA for the CDR3 is TGTGCCAGCAGCAAGGGGGGACAGGCGATCTCTGGAAACACCATATATTTT. It encodes CASSKGGQAISGNTIYF.

The chain employs TRBV11-1 and TRBJ2-7; no firm D call. The CDR3 is made up of 13 amino acids. The germline V gene encodes CDR1 SGHAT and CDR2 FQDESV (reference sequence). Trimming removed 5 bases from V and 5 bases from J, with 13 bases in between. CDR3 bases: TGTGCCAGCAGCCTGCGTGGTATGGACGAGCAGTACTTC. Translating it yields CASSLRGMDEQYF. The entire variable domain, with the rest obtained from reference TRBV11-1 and TRBJ2-7, is as follows: EAEVAQSPRYKITEKSQAVAFWCDPISGHATLYWYRQILGQGPELLVQFQDESVVDDSQLPKDRFSAERLKGVDSTLKIQPAELGDSAMYLCASSLRGMDEQYFGPGTRLTVT.

The rearrangement joins TRBV7-3 to TRBJ2-1; 7 bases are shared with TRBD2. CDR1 and CDR2 (germline): SGHTA, FQGTGA. The CDR3 sequence is 15 residues long. The trim removed 0 bases at V and 8 bases at J, leaving 7 bases unmatched. The CDR3 region is CASSLTGGSGDEQFF. The CDR3 nucleotides are TGTGCCAGCAGCTTAACGGGCGGGAGTGGGGATGAGCAGTTCTTC.

This chain connects TRBV5-6 to TRBJ1-6; no firm D call. Germline CDR1 reads SGHDT; CDR2 reads YYEEEE. Trimming pared 0 bases from V and 6 bases from J, leaving 13 bases between. The length of the CDR3 is 16 residues. The CDR3 spells CASSLGQARLNSPLHF. The CDR3 DNA follows: TGTGCCAGCAGCTTGGGGCAGGCAAGGCTTAATTCACCCCTCCACTTT.

The chain links TRBV30 to TRBJ2-2; 9 nucleotides agree with TRBD1. Germline trimming cut 8 bases from V and 4 bases from J; bases unmatched to any gene: 5. The CDR3 runs 13 residues. CDR1 and CDR2 from the germline V gene are GTSNPN and SVGIG (reference sequence). CDR3 nucleotide sequence: TGTGCCGGGGACAGGGACGCCACCGGGGAGCTGTTTTTT. Its protein product is CAGDRDATGELFF.